The 24 T cell receptor beta chains below come from one sample, sequenced in a study of T cell responses to AZD1222 COVID-19 vaccine. TCRdb keeps only in-frame clones here, not all; method: immunoSEQ multiplex PCR. The table has some 170,000 clones, around 90% seen once. Specimen: peripheral blood, collected 28 days after the second dose of the MenACWY control vaccine. The source is an adult who received the MenACWY meningococcal vaccine as a control.

This clone was picked up a small number of times. V usage is TRBV24-1 and J usage is TRBJ2-7, with TRBD1 matching 10 bases. This CDR3 comprises 14 residues. The ends lost 0 bases at V and 6 bases at J; junction bases unmatched: 1. Germline V gene data show CDR1 as KGHDR and CDR2 as SFDVKD. CDR3 bases: TGTGCCACCAGTGATTTGGGACAGGGGGGCGAGCAGTACTTC. Translated: CATSDLGQGGEQYF.

The V call is TRBV28, the J call TRBJ1-1; the match to TRBD1 covers 9 bases. V shed 5 bases, J shed 3 bases, and the junction held 1 base outside the gene matches. The CDR3 runs 13 residues. The V gene's germline CDR1 is MDHEN and CDR2 SYDVKM. The CDR3: CASSNRGHTEAFF. The CDR3, as DNA: TGTGCCAGCAGTAACAGGGGGCACACTGAAGCTTTCTTT.

This clone was detected only a few times. The V gene is TRBV10-3, the J gene TRBJ1-2, with D hard to call. V lost 6 bases and J lost 8, with 10 bases in between. The CDR3 runs to 11 residues. CDR1 and CDR2 from the germline V gene are ENHRY and SYGVKD. The CDR3 loop reads CAIRSGSGYTF. Here the CDR3 DNA reads TGTGCCATCAGGTCCGGGAGCGGCTACACCTTC.

V usage is TRBV5-5 and J usage is TRBJ2-7, with 8 nucleotides matching TRBD1. This CDR3 contains 14 residues. CDR1 SGHKS and CDR2 YYEKEE come from the germline V gene (reference sequence). Trimming took 3 bases from V and 0 from J; bases not matched to a gene: 2. The CDR3 protein is CASSWGTGSYEQYF. As DNA, the CDR3 is TGTGCCAGCAGCTGGGGGACAGGCTCCTACGAGCAGTACTTC.

The gene calls are TRBV19 and TRBJ1-1; D ambiguous. The CDR3 runs 13 residues. Trimming took off 5 bases at V and 1 base at J, with 8 bases between the two ends. CDR1 is LNHDA, CDR2 SQIVND, per germline (reference sequence). The CDR3 sequence: CASSVNGNTEAFF. The CDR3 coding sequence is TGTGCCAGTAGTGTCAACGGGAACACTGAAGCTTTCTTT.

The CDR3 DNA is TGTGCCAGCTGCCATGGGGCCTTCGAGCAGTACTTC. Translation: CASCHGAFEQYF. The chain carries TRBV28 and TRBJ2-7; weak D call: TRBD1 (5 bases). Germline V lookup: CDR1 MDHEN, CDR2 SYDVKM. The CDR3 is 12 amino acids. V lost 8 bases, J lost 6 bases, and 14 bases lay in between. Complete variable domain (other parts from reference TRBV28 and TRBJ2-7): DVKVTQSSRYLVKRTGEKVFLECVQDMDHENMFWYRQDPGLGLRLIYFSYDVKMKEKGDIPEGYSVSREKKERFSLILESASTNQTSMYLCASCHGAFEQYFGPGTRLTVT.

The chain links TRBV5-1 to TRBJ2-3; D ambiguous. Trimming left V 0 bases short and J 1 base short, with 9 bases between. Germline assignment: CDR1 SGHRS and CDR2 YFSETQ. The CDR3 totals 15 residues. The CDR3, as DNA: TGCGCCAGCAGCTTGGCAGATATAGGCACAGATACGCAGTATTTT. It specifies CASSLADIGTDTQYF.

This chain connects TRBV11-3 to TRBJ2-7, with D possibly called TRBD1 or TRBD2 (5 bases each). The CDR3 loop spans 15 amino acids. The V end lost 3 bases, the J end lost 2 bases, and 14 bases lay between the germline ends. Germline CDR1 reads SGHNT; CDR2 reads YENEEA. CDR3 coding DNA: TGTGCCAGCAGCTTCTCCGCTGGGGGTCCCTACGAGCAGTACTTC. It is translated as CASSFSAGGPYEQYF.

The rearrangement links TRBV4-3 to TRBJ2-1; D ambiguous. The CDR3 length is 15 residues. The V gene's germline CDR1 is LGHNA and CDR2 YSLEER. With 3 bases removed from V and 8 bases from J, the gap between germline ends came to 17 bases. Here the CDR3 reads CASSQIINSWDEQFF. The CDR3 DNA reads as TGCGCCAGCAGCCAGATCATCAATTCTTGGGATGAGCAGTTCTTC.

The chain carries TRBV7-2 and TRBJ2-1, with a tentative D call TRBD2 (5 bases). CDR1 SGHTA and CDR2 FQGNSA come from the germline V gene. The V and J ends lost 4 bases and 10 bases respectively, with 8 bases between them. This CDR3 spans 11 amino acids. The CDR3 reads CASSSGSEQFF. CDR3 in DNA: TGTGCCAGCAGCTCGGGGTCGGAGCAGTTCTTC.

J is TRBJ2-7 and V is TRBV27; tentatively, D is TRBD2 (5 bases). V lost 5 bases and J lost 3, with 17 bases in between. Germline assignment: CDR1 MNHEY and CDR2 SMNVEV (reference sequence). The CDR3 contains 15 residues. The CDR3 DNA is TGTGCCAGCAGTGAGAGGAAAGGACTGCACTACGAGCAGTACTTC. It translates to CASSERKGLHYEQYF.

This chain uses TRBV6-5 with TRBJ1-1; 7 nucleotides match TRBD1. Germline CDR1 reads MNHEY; CDR2 reads SVGAGI. With 2 bases clipped from V and 5 bases from J, the junction kept 8 bases outside the gene matches. CDR3 length equals 15 residues. The CDR3 loop is CASSYPPGGGTEAFF. The CDR3 DNA follows: TGTGCCAGCAGTTACCCCCCAGGGGGAGGAACTGAAGCTTTCTTT.

V is TRBV7-2 and J is TRBJ2-1; 12 bases are shared with TRBD2. Trimming took 4 bases from V and 9 from J; bases not matched to a gene: 7. Germline V gene lookup returns CDR1 SGHTA and CDR2 FQGNSA. The CDR3 is made up of 15 amino acids. CDR3 protein: CASSSTSGRMGEQFF. Written as DNA, the CDR3 is TGTGCCAGCAGCTCGACTAGCGGGAGAATGGGTGAGCAGTTCTTC.

The chain links TRBV28 to TRBJ1-2; D might be TRBD1 (5 bases). Germline CDR1 and CDR2: MDHEN and SYDVKM. This CDR3 has 14 residues. V lost 5 bases and J lost 1, with 11 bases in between. CDR3 bases: TGTGCCAGCAGTCCTTATCAGGGTAACTATGGCTACACCTTC. Translation: CASSPYQGNYGYTF.

The chain couples TRBV28 to TRBJ2-2, with 8 bases matching TRBD1. The CDR3 contains 15 residues. The V segment lost 4 bases and the J segment 3 bases; nucleotides outside the gene matches: 4. Germline CDR1 is MDHEN and CDR2 is SYDVKM. CDR3 DNA sequence: TGTGCCAGCAGTTCAGGGGGCGAGCACACCGGGGAGCTGTTTTTT. This gives the protein CASSSGGEHTGELFF.

The chain links TRBV2 to TRBJ2-7; possibly TRBD1 for D (6 bases). Trimming cost V 3 bases and J 1 base, with 13 bases left between them. The CDR3 sequence is 15 residues long. CDR1 SNHLY and CDR2 FYNNEI come from the germline V gene. The CDR3 reads CASSDQGTLSYEQYF. The CDR3 nucleotides are TGTGCCAGCAGTGACCAGGGGACCCTGTCCTACGAGCAGTACTTC.

V and J are TRBV30 and TRBJ2-2; weak D call: TRBD2 (6 bases). Trimming shortened V by 2 bases and J by 1 base, and 8 bases separated the two germline ends. This CDR3 has 14 amino acids. The germline CDR1 and CDR2 sequences are GTSNPN and SVGIG (reference sequence). CDR3 coding DNA: TGTGCCTGGAGTCCGGGGGAGAACACCGGGGAGCTGTTTTTT. This translates into CAWSPGENTGELFF.

This clone was detected only a few times. The chain combines TRBV6-1 with TRBJ2-7; TRBD1 matches at 8 bases. After removal of 4 bases from V and 3 bases from J, the junction contained 14 bases not matched to a gene. The CDR3 extends over 17 amino acids. Per germline, CDR1 MNHNS and CDR2 SASEGT. The CDR3 reads CASSAVPSGGDLYEQYF. CDR3 sequence (DNA): TGTGCCAGCAGTGCCGTACCTTCAGGGGGCGACCTCTACGAGCAGTACTTC.

The chain joins TRBV6-6 to TRBJ2-2; D not resolved. V dropped 4 bases and J dropped 2 bases, with 5 bases sitting between them. The CDR3 extends over 13 amino acids. The germline V gene encodes CDR1 MNHNY and CDR2 SVGAGI (reference sequence). CDR3 DNA: TGTGCCAGCAGTTCACTCAACACCGGGGAGCTGTTTTTT. Amino acids: CASSSLNTGELFF.

This CDR3 is CASSPWTANEKLFF. The CDR3 coding sequence is TGTGCCAGCAGCCCATGGACAGCTAATGAAAAACTGTTTTTT. The chain has TRBV6-2 or TRBV6-3 and TRBJ1-4; D is perhaps TRBD1 (6 bases). Germline CDR1 is MNHEY and CDR2 is SVGEGT. The V and J ends lost 6 bases and 3 bases respectively, with 11 bases between them. The CDR3 is made up of 14 amino acids.

This clone appeared a single time. The chain uses TRBV14 and TRBJ2-7, with 9 bases identical to TRBD1. The junction had 5 bases not matched to a gene; V was cut back by 4 bases and J by 4 bases. The germline gives CDR1 SGHDN, CDR2 FVKESK. The CDR3 sequence is 14 residues long. The CDR3 bases are TGTGCCAGCAGCCGCGGGACAGGGTGGTACGAGCAGTACTTC. It specifies CASSRGTGWYEQYF.

This chain connects TRBV24-1 to TRBJ1-1; weak D call: TRBD1 (6 bases). Looked up from germline, CDR1 is KGHDR and CDR2 is SFDVKD. There are 13 residues in the CDR3. V dropped 9 bases and J dropped 1 base, with 11 bases sitting between them. In DNA, the CDR3 is TGTGCCACCGCGACAGGAGGGAACACTGAAGCTTTCTTT. This codes for CATATGGNTEAFF.

As concerns this clone: Its ends do not fully match the called genes, so a read error is possible. The gene calls are TRBV27 and TRBJ2-7; D may be TRBD1 or TRBD2 (5 bases each). Looked up from germline, CDR1 is MNHEY and CDR2 is SMNVEV (reference sequence). This CDR3 comprises 12 residues. As DNA, the CDR3 is TGTGCCAGCAGTTGGGGTTTGGGGGACGTTATCTTC. Amino acids: CASSWGLGDVIF.

The chain recombines TRBV6-5 with TRBJ2-7; D gene unclear. Germline CDR1 and CDR2: MNHEY and SVGAGI. The CDR3 is made up of 14 amino acids. V was trimmed by 6 bases and J by 4 bases, leaving 16 bases between them. The CDR3 reads CASRQAWATYEQYF. The CDR3 DNA reads TGTGCCAGCAGGCAGGCGTGGGCGACGTACGAGCAGTACTTC.